These T cell receptor beta chains were read from a single sample in a study of cytomegalovirus exposure and HLA in healthy donors. Assay used: immunoSEQ multiplex PCR; TCRdb lists only in-frame clones, some missing. The sample lists nearly 65,000 clones, roughly two thirds occurring once. Input material: PBMCs. The origin of the receptors is a man aged 45-65 years in good health and CMV-seronegative. The CDR3 runs from the conserved cysteine through the conserved F or W. The D gene is left open where the match is weak. Some rows have no size entry. The others give once, few or many, or a class for an expanded clone.

J gene: TRBJ1-1; D gene: TRBD1; clone size: NA; V gene: TRBV2; CDR3 protein: CASNQRGPNTEAFF; CDR3 DNA: TGTGCCAGCAATCAGAGGGGGCCGAACACTGAAGCTTTCTTT
J gene: TRBJ2-1; D gene: TRBD1; clone size: NA; V gene: TRBV5-1; CDR3 protein: CASSFSGDRGLYEQFF; CDR3 DNA: TGCGCCAGCAGCTTCAGTGGGGACAGGGGGCTCTATGAGCAGTTCTTC
J gene: TRBJ1-2; D gene: TRBD1; clone size: NA; V gene: TRBV30; CDR3 protein: CAWMGGGPGQGTF; CDR3 DNA: TGTGCCTGGATGGGGGGTGGTCCGGGACAGGGGACCTTC
J gene: TRBJ1-2; D gene: NA; clone size: NA; V gene: TRBV6-5; CDR3 protein: CASSGLGLEGYTF; CDR3 DNA: TGTGCCAGCAGTGGCCTGGGGCTTGAAGGCTACACCTTC
J gene: TRBJ2-1; D gene: TRBD1; clone size: NA; V gene: TRBV2; CDR3 protein: CASTIDRVYNEQFF; CDR3 DNA: TGTGCCAGCACCATTGACAGGGTTTACAATGAGCAGTTCTTC
J gene: TRBJ1-2; D gene: TRBD1; clone size: NA; V gene: TRBV11-1; CDR3 protein: CASSMTGENYGYTF; CDR3 DNA: TGTGCCAGCAGCATGACAGGGGAAAACTATGGCTACACCTTC
J gene: TRBJ2-4; D gene: NA; clone size: few; V gene: TRBV10-1; CDR3 protein: CASSESPGYIQYF; CDR3 DNA: TGCGCCAGCAGTGAGTCCCCCGGGTACATTCAGTACTTC
J gene: TRBJ2-7; D gene: TRBD2; clone size: NA; V gene: TRBV30; CDR3 protein: CAWSVRGGVGYEQYF; CDR3 DNA: TGTGCCTGGAGTGTACGCGGGGGGGTTGGCTACGAGCAGTACTTC
J gene: TRBJ2-6; D gene: NA; clone size: NA; V gene: TRBV5-5; CDR3 protein: CASSGSRDNKVSGANVLTF; CDR3 DNA: TGTGCCAGCAGCGGGTCCCGGGACAACAAAGTATCTGGGGCCAACGTCCTGACTTTC
J gene: TRBJ2-2; D gene: TRBD1; clone size: once; V gene: TRBV10-3; CDR3 protein: CATRGTGGNTGELFF; CDR3 DNA: TGTGCCACCAGGGGGACAGGGGGCAATACCGGGGAGCTGTTTTTT
J gene: TRBJ2-3; D gene: TRBD1; clone size: NA; V gene: TRBV19; CDR3 protein: CASSIGDRREHTQYF; CDR3 DNA: TGTGCCAGTAGTATAGGGGACAGACGCGAGCATACGCAGTATTTT
J gene: TRBJ1-2; D gene: NA; clone size: NA; V gene: TRBV11-2; CDR3 protein: CASSLLSDYTF; CDR3 DNA: TGTGCCAGCAGCTTACTCTCAGACTACACCTTC
J gene: TRBJ2-7; D gene: TRBD1; clone size: NA; V gene: TRBV13; CDR3 protein: CASSFDRGREQYF; CDR3 DNA: TGTGCCAGCAGCTTTGACAGGGGCAGGGAGCAGTACTTC
J gene: TRBJ1-6; D gene: NA; clone size: few; V gene: TRBV11-2; CDR3 protein: CASSLVREGSPLHF; CDR3 DNA: TGTGCCAGCAGCTTAGTCAGGGAGGGATCACCCCTCCACTTT
J gene: TRBJ2-6; D gene: NA; clone size: medium-sized; V gene: TRBV5-6; CDR3 protein: CASSGPRSDGANVLTF; CDR3 DNA: TGTGCCAGCAGCGGGCCCAGGTCGGATGGGGCCAACGTCCTGACTTTC
J gene: TRBJ1-1; D gene: NA; clone size: NA; V gene: TRBV5-4; CDR3 protein: CASSLGHSRGEAFF; CDR3 DNA: TGTGCCAGCAGCTTGGGGCACTCCCGGGGTGAAGCTTTCTTT
J gene: TRBJ2-2; D gene: TRBD1; clone size: few; V gene: TRBV6-6; CDR3 protein: CASSFPGQGATGELFF; CDR3 DNA: TGTGCCAGCAGTTTCCCGGGACAGGGGGCCACCGGGGAGCTGTTTTTT
J gene: TRBJ2-2; D gene: NA; clone size: NA; V gene: TRBV30; CDR3 protein: CAWRTGPGELFF; CDR3 DNA: TGTGCCTGGAGAACTGGGCCCGGGGAGCTGTTTTTT
J gene: TRBJ1-4; D gene: NA; clone size: NA; V gene: TRBV7-3; CDR3 protein: CASSSQGSTNEKLFF; CDR3 DNA: TGTGCCAGCAGCTCACAGGGATCCACTAATGAAAAACTGTTTTTT
J gene: TRBJ2-5; D gene: NA; clone size: NA; V gene: TRBV27; CDR3 protein: CASSLTGRETQYF; CDR3 DNA: TGTGCCAGCAGTTTAACAGGCCGGGAGACCCAGTACTTC
J gene: TRBJ1-4; D gene: NA; clone size: once; V gene: TRBV28; CDR3 protein: CASSPPGEGRREKLFF; CDR3 DNA: TGTGCCAGCAGTCCCCCGGGGGAGGGGCGCCGGGAAAAACTGTTTTTT
J gene: TRBJ2-1; D gene: NA; clone size: few; V gene: TRBV2; CDR3 protein: CAPQGQGFLSNEQFF; CDR3 DNA: TGTGCGCCCCAGGGGCAGGGTTTTTTGAGCAATGAGCAGTTCTTC
J gene: TRBJ2-2; D gene: NA; clone size: NA; V gene: TRBV5-1; CDR3 protein: CASSLDGNTGELFF; CDR3 DNA: TGCGCCAGCAGCTTGGACGGGAACACCGGGGAGCTGTTTTTT
J gene: TRBJ2-1; D gene: NA; clone size: NA; V gene: TRBV2; CDR3 protein: CASSVLGLPRDEQFF; CDR3 DNA: TGTGCCAGCAGTGTCCTGGGACTGCCCCGCGATGAGCAGTTCTTC
J gene: TRBJ2-5; D gene: TRBD1; clone size: NA; V gene: TRBV5-4; CDR3 protein: CASSRDRGQETQYF; CDR3 DNA: TGTGCCAGCAGCCGGGACAGGGGCCAAGAGACCCAGTACTTC
J gene: TRBJ1-2; D gene: TRBD1; clone size: NA; V gene: TRBV29-1; CDR3 protein: CSAGTGRSVGYTF; CDR3 DNA: TGCAGCGCCGGGACAGGTCGTTCGGTTGGCTACACCTTC
J gene: TRBJ2-7; D gene: TRBD2; clone size: NA; V gene: TRBV4-1; CDR3 protein: CASSASGIREQYF; CDR3 DNA: TGCGCCAGCAGCGCTAGCGGGATCCGGGAGCAGTACTTC
J gene: TRBJ1-2; D gene: NA; clone size: NA; V gene: TRBV7-9; CDR3 protein: CASSPGRRALDGYTF; CDR3 DNA: TGTGCCAGCAGTCCCGGGAGACGAGCATTGGATGGCTACACCTTC
J gene: TRBJ1-5; D gene: TRBD1; clone size: few; V gene: TRBV6-5; CDR3 protein: CASSKDRAPNQPQHF; CDR3 DNA: TGTGCCAGCAGTAAAGACAGGGCCCCCAATCAGCCCCAGCATTTT
J gene: TRBJ1-2; D gene: NA; clone size: NA; V gene: TRBV5-5; CDR3 protein: CASSLARDMGYGYTF; CDR3 DNA: TGTGCCAGCAGCTTGGCCCGGGACATGGGATATGGCTACACCTTC
J gene: TRBJ2-6; D gene: TRBD1; clone size: few; V gene: TRBV5-1; CDR3 protein: CASSLGDRLSGANVLTF; CDR3 DNA: TGCGCCAGCAGCTTGGGGGACAGGCTGTCTGGGGCCAACGTCCTGACTTTC
J gene: TRBJ2-3; D gene: TRBD2; clone size: NA; V gene: TRBV5-1; CDR3 protein: CASSPMREPSTDTQYF; CDR3 DNA: TGCGCCAGCAGCCCCATGCGGGAGCCTAGCACAGATACGCAGTATTTT
J gene: TRBJ2-7; D gene: NA; clone size: NA; V gene: TRBV5-1; CDR3 protein: CASSPGVYEQYF; CDR3 DNA: TGCGCCAGCAGCCCAGGTGTCTACGAGCAGTACTTC
J gene: TRBJ2-3; D gene: NA; clone size: NA; V gene: TRBV2; CDR3 protein: CASRGLASGTDTQYF; CDR3 DNA: TGTGCCAGCCGAGGACTCGCTAGCGGCACAGATACGCAGTATTTT
J gene: TRBJ1-2; D gene: NA; clone size: NA; V gene: TRBV19; CDR3 protein: CASRSSFVFNYGYTF; CDR3 DNA: TGTGCCAGTAGGTCCAGTTTTGTTTTTAACTATGGCTACACCTTC
J gene: TRBJ2-3; D gene: TRBD1; clone size: NA; V gene: TRBV9; CDR3 protein: CASSVATGTGGVLGAGTDTQYF; CDR3 DNA: TGTGCCAGCAGCGTGGCCACAGGGACAGGGGGCGTTTTAGGGGCTGGCACAGATACGCAGTATTTT
J gene: TRBJ2-7; D gene: TRBD2; clone size: NA; V gene: TRBV14; CDR3 protein: CASSLSLAGAYEQYF; CDR3 DNA: TGTGCCAGCAGCCTGTCACTAGCGGGGGCCTACGAGCAGTACTTC
J gene: TRBJ2-3; D gene: TRBD2; clone size: NA; V gene: TRBV10-1; CDR3 protein: CASSVTSGGSDTQYF; CDR3 DNA: TGCGCCAGCAGTGTTACTAGCGGGGGATCGGATACGCAGTATTTT
J gene: TRBJ2-1; D gene: TRBD1; clone size: NA; V gene: TRBV9; CDR3 protein: CASSVALGDRAGEQFF; CDR3 DNA: TGTGCCAGCAGCGTGGCCTTGGGGGACAGGGCGGGTGAGCAGTTCTTC
J gene: TRBJ2-4; D gene: NA; clone size: NA; V gene: TRBV10-3; CDR3 protein: CAISESGRQNIQYF; CDR3 DNA: TGTGCCATCAGTGAGTCGGGGCGGCAAAACATTCAGTACTTC
J gene: TRBJ1-4; D gene: NA; clone size: once; V gene: TRBV21-1; CDR3 protein: CASSRRSPTNEKLFF; CDR3 DNA: TGTGCCAGCAGCAGGAGGTCCCCAACTAATGAAAAACTGTTTTTT
J gene: TRBJ1-6; D gene: NA; clone size: NA; V gene: TRBV7-6; CDR3 protein: CASSLNRGSPLHF; CDR3 DNA: TGTGCCAGCAGCTTAAACCGGGGTTCACCCCTCCACTTT
J gene: TRBJ2-7; D gene: TRBD1; clone size: NA; V gene: TRBV30; CDR3 protein: CAWSSGTGARTYEQYF; CDR3 DNA: TGTGCCTGGAGTAGTGGGACAGGGGCCAGAACCTACGAGCAGTACTTC
J gene: TRBJ2-3; D gene: NA; clone size: NA; V gene: TRBV7-9; CDR3 protein: CASSGGALSTDTQYF; CDR3 DNA: TGTGCCAGCAGTGGGGGGGCACTAAGCACAGATACGCAGTATTTT
J gene: TRBJ2-1; D gene: TRBD1; clone size: NA; V gene: TRBV10-3; CDR3 protein: CAIRTPGQGARGQFF; CDR3 DNA: TGTGCCATCAGGACCCCGGGACAGGGGGCGAGGGGGCAGTTCTTC
J gene: TRBJ1-4; D gene: NA; clone size: NA; V gene: TRBV9; CDR3 protein: CASSVGSGAGEKLFF; CDR3 DNA: TGTGCCAGCAGCGTAGGATCAGGGGCTGGGGAAAAACTGTTTTTT
J gene: TRBJ2-7; D gene: TRBD2; clone size: NA; V gene: TRBV9; CDR3 protein: CASSAPVGSSGGAGYEQYF; CDR3 DNA: TGTGCCAGCAGCGCCCCGGTGGGGTCTAGCGGGGGGGCCGGCTACGAGCAGTACTTC
J gene: TRBJ1-3; D gene: NA; clone size: NA; V gene: TRBV7-8; CDR3 protein: CASSFAGSRGNTIYF; CDR3 DNA: TGTGCCAGCAGCTTTGCAGGGTCGAGAGGAAACACCATATATTTT
J gene: TRBJ2-3; D gene: TRBD1; clone size: NA; V gene: TRBV27; CDR3 protein: CASSDRTGVTDTQYF; CDR3 DNA: TGTGCCAGCAGTGACCGGACAGGGGTCACAGATACGCAGTATTTT